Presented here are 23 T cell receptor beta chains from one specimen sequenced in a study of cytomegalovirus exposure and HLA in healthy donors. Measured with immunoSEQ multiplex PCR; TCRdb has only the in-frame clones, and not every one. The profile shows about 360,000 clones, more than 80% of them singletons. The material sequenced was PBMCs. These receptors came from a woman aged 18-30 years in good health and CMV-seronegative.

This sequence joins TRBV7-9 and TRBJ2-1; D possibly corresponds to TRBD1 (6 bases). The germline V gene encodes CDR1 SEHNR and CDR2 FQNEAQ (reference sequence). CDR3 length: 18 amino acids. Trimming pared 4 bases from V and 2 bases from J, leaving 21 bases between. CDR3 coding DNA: TGTGCCAGCAGCTCTAAAAGGGGACAAAAGGATACCTACAATGAGCAGTTCTTC. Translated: CASSSKRGQKDTYNEQFF.

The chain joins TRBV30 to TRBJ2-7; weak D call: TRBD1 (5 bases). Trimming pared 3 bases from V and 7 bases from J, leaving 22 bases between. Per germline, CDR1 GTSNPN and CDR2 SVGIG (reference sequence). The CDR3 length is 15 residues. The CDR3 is CAWSRQGAAMVEQYF. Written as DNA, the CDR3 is TGTGCCTGGAGCCGTCAGGGTGCAGCCATGGTAGAGCAGTACTTC.

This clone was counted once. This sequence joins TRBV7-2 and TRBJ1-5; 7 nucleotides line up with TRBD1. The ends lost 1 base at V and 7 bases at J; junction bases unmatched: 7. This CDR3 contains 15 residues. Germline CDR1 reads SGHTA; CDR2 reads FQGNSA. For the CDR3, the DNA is TGTGCCAGCAGCTTAGTTGGACAGGTGGGACAGCCCCAGCATTTT. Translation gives CASSLVGQVGQPQHF.

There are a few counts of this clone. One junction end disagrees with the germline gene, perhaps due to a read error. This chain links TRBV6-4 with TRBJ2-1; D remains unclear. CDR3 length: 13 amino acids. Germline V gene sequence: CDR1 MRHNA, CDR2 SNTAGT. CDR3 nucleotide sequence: TGTGCCAGCAGTCCTGACTCCGACAATGAGCAGTTCTTC. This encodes CASSPDSDNEQFF.

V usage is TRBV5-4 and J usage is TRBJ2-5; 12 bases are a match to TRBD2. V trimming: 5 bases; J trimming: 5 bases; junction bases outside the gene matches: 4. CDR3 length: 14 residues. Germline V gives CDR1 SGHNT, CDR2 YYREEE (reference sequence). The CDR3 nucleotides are TGTGCCAGCAGACCTACTAGCGGGAGGGAGACCCAGTACTTC. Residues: CASRPTSGRETQYF. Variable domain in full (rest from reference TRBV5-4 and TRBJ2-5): ETGVTQSPTHLIKTRGQQVTLRCSSQSGHNTVSWYQQALGQGPQFIFQYYREEENGRGNFPPRFSGLQFPNYSSELNVNALELDDSALYLCASRPTSGRETQYFGPGTRLLVL.

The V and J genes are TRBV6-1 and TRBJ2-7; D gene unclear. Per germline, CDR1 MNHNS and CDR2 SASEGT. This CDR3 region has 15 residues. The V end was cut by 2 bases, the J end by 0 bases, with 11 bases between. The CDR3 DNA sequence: TGTGCCAGCAGTGAATGGGCAGACCGCTCCTACGAGCAGTACTTC. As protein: CASSEWADRSYEQYF.

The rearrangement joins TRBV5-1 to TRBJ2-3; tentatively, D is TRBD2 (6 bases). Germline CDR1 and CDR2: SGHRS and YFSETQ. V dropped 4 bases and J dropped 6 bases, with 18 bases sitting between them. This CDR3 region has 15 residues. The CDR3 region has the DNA TGCGCCAGCAGCCCGGTCGGGGGAGCAATGGATACGCAGTATTTT. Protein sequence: CASSPVGGAMDTQYF.

The CDR3 reads CASSYGGGNEQYF. In nucleotides, the CDR3 is TGTGCCAGCAGTTACGGGGGGGGGAACGAGCAGTACTTC. The gene calls are TRBV6-5 and TRBJ2-7; 7 bases fit TRBD2. Germline CDR1 is MNHEY and CDR2 is SVGAGI. The CDR3 has 13 residues. Losses at the gene ends were 2 bases for V and 5 bases for J; bases not matched to a gene: 3.

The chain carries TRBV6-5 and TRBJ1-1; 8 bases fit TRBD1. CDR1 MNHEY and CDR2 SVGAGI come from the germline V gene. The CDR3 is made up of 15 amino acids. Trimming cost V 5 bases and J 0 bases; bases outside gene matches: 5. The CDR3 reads CASSLQGEVNTEAFF. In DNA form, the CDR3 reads TGTGCCAGCAGTCTACAGGGGGAAGTGAACACTGAAGCTTTCTTT.

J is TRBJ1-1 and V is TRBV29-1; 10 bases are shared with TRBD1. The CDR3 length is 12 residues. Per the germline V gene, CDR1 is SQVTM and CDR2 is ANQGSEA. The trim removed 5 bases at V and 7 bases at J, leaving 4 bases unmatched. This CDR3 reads CSVRTGGSEAFF. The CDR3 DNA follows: TGCAGCGTTAGGACAGGGGGAAGTGAAGCTTTCTTT. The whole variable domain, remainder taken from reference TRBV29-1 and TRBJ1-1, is SAVISQKPSRDICQRGTSLTIQCQVDSQVTMMFWYRQQPGQSLTLIATANQGSEATYESGFVIDKFPISRPNLTFSTLTVSNMSPEDSSIYLCSVRTGGSEAFFGQGTRLTVV.

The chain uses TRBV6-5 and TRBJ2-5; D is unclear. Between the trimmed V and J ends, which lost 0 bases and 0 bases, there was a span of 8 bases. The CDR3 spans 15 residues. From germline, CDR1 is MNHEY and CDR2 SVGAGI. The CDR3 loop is CASSYSQRYQETQYF. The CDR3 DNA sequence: TGTGCCAGCAGTTACTCCCAACGGTACCAAGAGACCCAGTACTTC.

CDR3 DNA: TGTGCCAGCAGTGAAACGGCCTCAAGAGGCGAAAAACTGTTTTTT. This codes for CASSETASRGEKLFF. The chain links TRBV2 to TRBJ1-4; D not certain. The CDR3 spans 15 residues. With 2 bases removed from V and 8 bases from J, the gap between germline ends came to 15 bases. Germline V lookup: CDR1 SNHLY, CDR2 FYNNEI.

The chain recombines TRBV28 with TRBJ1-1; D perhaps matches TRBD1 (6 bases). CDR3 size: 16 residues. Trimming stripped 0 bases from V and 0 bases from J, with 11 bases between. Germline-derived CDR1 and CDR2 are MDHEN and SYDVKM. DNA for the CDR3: TGTGCCAGCAGTTTATGGGGGGACATCCTGAACACTGAAGCTTTCTTT. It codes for CASSLWGDILNTEAFF.

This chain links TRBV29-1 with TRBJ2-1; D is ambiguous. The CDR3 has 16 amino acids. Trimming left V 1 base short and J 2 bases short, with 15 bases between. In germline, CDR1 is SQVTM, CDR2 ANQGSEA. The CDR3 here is CSVEGVLTLAYNEQFF. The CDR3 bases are TGCAGCGTTGAAGGAGTCCTGACCCTAGCCTACAATGAGCAGTTCTTC.

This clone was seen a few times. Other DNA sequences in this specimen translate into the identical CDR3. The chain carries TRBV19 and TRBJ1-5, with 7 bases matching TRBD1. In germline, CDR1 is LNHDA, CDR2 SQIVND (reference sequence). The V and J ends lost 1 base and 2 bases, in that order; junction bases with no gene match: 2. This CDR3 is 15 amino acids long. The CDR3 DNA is TGTGCCAGTAGTATAGTTCAGGGGGGCAATCAGCCCCAGCATTTT. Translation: CASSIVQGGNQPQHF.

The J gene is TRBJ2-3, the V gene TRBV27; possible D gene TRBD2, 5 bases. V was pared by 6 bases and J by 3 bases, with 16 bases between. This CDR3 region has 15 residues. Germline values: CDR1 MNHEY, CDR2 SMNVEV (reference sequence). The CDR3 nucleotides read TGTGCCAGCAGCGGTCGGAGCGGCCGTACAGATACGCAGTATTTT. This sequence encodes CASSGRSGRTDTQYF.

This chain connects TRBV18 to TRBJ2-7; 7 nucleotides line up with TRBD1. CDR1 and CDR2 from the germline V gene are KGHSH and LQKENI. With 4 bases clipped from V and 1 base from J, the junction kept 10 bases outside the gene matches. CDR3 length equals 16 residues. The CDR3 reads CASSLADRVSSYEQYF. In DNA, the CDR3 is TGTGCCAGCTCACTAGCCGACAGGGTATCTTCCTACGAGCAGTACTTC.

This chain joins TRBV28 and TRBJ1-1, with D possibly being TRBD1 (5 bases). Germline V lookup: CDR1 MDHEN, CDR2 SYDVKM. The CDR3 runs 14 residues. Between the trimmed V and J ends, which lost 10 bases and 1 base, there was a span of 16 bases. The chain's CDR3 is CATHTSRGNTEAFF. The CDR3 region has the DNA TGTGCCACTCATACCTCAAGGGGGAACACTGAAGCTTTCTTT.

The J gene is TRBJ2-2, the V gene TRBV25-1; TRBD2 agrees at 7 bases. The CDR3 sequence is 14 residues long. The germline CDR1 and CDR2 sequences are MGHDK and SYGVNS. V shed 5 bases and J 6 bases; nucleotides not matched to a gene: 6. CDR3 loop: CASSRGGRPGELFF. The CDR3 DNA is TGTGCCAGCAGTCGTGGCGGGAGACCCGGGGAGCTGTTTTTT.

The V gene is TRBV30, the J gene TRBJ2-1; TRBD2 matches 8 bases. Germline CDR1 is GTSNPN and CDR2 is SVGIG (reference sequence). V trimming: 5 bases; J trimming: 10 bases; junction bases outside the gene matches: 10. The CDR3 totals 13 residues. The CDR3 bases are TGTGCCTGGGGGCGCGGGGGGCGGCGGGAGCAGTTCTTC. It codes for CAWGRGGRREQFF.

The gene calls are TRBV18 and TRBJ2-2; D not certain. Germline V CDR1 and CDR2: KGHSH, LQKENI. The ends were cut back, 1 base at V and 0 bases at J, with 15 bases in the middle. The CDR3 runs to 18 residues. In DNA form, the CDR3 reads TGTGCCAGCTCACCACGGTCGGAGTGGTATTCGAACACCGGGGAGCTGTTTTTT. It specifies CASSPRSEWYSNTGELFF.

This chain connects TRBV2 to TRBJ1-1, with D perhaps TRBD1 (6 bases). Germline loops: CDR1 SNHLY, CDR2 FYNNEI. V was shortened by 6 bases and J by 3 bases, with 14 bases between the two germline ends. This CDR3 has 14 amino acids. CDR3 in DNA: TGTGCCAGCAGCCGGCTGGCAGGGGACACTGAAGCTTTCTTT. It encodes CASSRLAGDTEAFF. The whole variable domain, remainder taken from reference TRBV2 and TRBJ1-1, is EPEVTQTPSHQVTQMGQEVILRCVPISNHLYFYWYRQILGQKVEFLVSFYNNEISEKSEIFDDQFSVERPDGSNFTLKIRSTKLEDSAMYFCASSRLAGDTEAFFGQGTRLTVV.

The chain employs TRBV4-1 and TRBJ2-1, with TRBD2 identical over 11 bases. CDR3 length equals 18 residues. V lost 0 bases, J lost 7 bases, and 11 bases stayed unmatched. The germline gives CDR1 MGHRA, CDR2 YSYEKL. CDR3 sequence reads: CASSQDLGLAGGDNEQFF. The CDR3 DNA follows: TGCGCCAGCAGCCAAGATTTAGGGCTAGCGGGAGGAGATAATGAGCAGTTCTTC.